A selection of T cell receptor beta chains follows, all from one sample in a study of T cell responses to AZD1222 COVID-19 vaccine. The protocol was immunoSEQ multiplex PCR, while the TCRdb copy is restricted to in-frame clones and leaves out a portion. The repertoire holds roughly 150,000 clones, with more than 75% as singletons. Here the sequenced sample was peripheral blood, taken on day 0 of AZD1222 vaccination. The receptor source for this set is an adult in good health. The CDR3 runs from the conserved cysteine through the conserved F or W. D genes are given only for firm matches.

v_call,d_call,j_call,cdr3_aa,cdr3_nt
TRBV5-5,NA,TRBJ1-1,CASNLGGLAFF,TGTGCCAGCAATCTGGGGGGATTGGCTTTCTTT
TRBV10-3,NA,TRBJ2-2,CAISDLQLGKTGELFF,TGTGCCATCAGTGATCTCCAGTTAGGGAAAACCGGGGAGCTGTTTTTT
TRBV7-2,NA,TRBJ2-1,CASSLVPHNEQFF,TGTGCCAGCAGCTTAGTCCCTCACAATGAGCAGTTCTTC
TRBV6-5,NA,TRBJ2-2,CASSPTAWDGELFF,TGTGCCAGCAGTCCCACAGCCTGGGACGGGGAGCTGTTTTTT
TRBV27,TRBD1,TRBJ2-3,CASSLVGQGYVTHAFTDTQYF,TGTGCCAGCAGTTTAGTCGGACAGGGGTATGTCACCCACGCATTTACAGATACGCAGTATTTT
TRBV19,NA,TRBJ1-3,CASSIGAGSSGNTIYF,TGTGCCAGTAGTATTGGAGCCGGGAGCTCTGGAAACACCATATATTTT
TRBV28,NA,TRBJ1-5,CASSSSGNQPQHF,TGTGCCAGCAGCTCAAGCGGCAATCAGCCCCAGCATTTT
TRBV28,NA,TRBJ2-2,CASTGRGVRELFF,TGTGCCAGCACTGGACGAGGCGTGCGGGAGCTGTTTTTT
TRBV2,TRBD1,TRBJ1-2,CASSEGQILAYGYTF,TGTGCCAGCAGTGAGGGACAGATCTTGGCCTATGGCTACACCTTC
TRBV28,NA,TRBJ2-5,CASSLRDSEETQYF,TGTGCCAGCTCCCTGCGGGACTCCGAAGAGACCCAGTACTTC
TRBV28,TRBD1,TRBJ2-7,CAISPTGALSEQYF,TGTGCCATCAGCCCGACAGGGGCGCTGTCCGAGCAGTACTTC
TRBV29-1,NA,TRBJ1-2,CSVLRESYGYTF,TGCAGCGTCCTCAGGGAAAGCTATGGCTACACCTTC
TRBV6-5,NA,TRBJ2-2,CASKDNSDTGELFF,TGTGCCAGTAAGGACAACAGCGACACCGGGGAGCTGTTTTTT
TRBV3-1/TRBV3-2,NA,TRBJ2-7,CASSRDPSYEQYF,TGTGCCAGCAGCCGGGACCCCTCCTACGAGCAGTACTTC
TRBV6-5,NA,TRBJ2-7,CASIQRSGSPYEQYF,TGTGCCAGCATCCAGAGGTCCGGGAGCCCCTACGAGCAGTACTTC
TRBV7-2,NA,TRBJ2-5,CASSTKTLRDKQETQYF,TGTGCCAGCAGCACCAAAACCCTACGGGACAAACAAGAGACCCAGTACTTC
TRBV15,TRBD1,TRBJ1-5,CATSSPGQLGNQPQHF,TGTGCCACCAGCAGCCCGGGACAGCTGGGCAATCAGCCCCAGCATTTT
TRBV21-1,NA,TRBJ1-2,CASSKIDRGGTGYTF,TGTGCCAGCAGCAAAATCGACAGGGGAGGTACGGGCTACACCTTC
TRBV5-6,NA,TRBJ1-4,CASSSIGEKLFF,TGTGCCAGCAGCAGTATCGGTGAAAAACTGTTTTTT
TRBV7-2,NA,TRBJ1-1,CASSLEPGYTEAFF,TGTGCCAGCAGCTTAGAGCCGGGCTACACTGAAGCTTTCTTT
TRBV2,NA,TRBJ2-5,CASSAGTASRETQYF,TGTGCCAGCAGTGCAGGAACAGCCTCCAGGGAGACCCAGTACTTC
TRBV25-1,TRBD1,TRBJ2-2,CASSEWGRGRRTGELFF,TGTGCCAGCAGTGAATGGGGTAGGGGGCGCCGCACCGGGGAGCTGTTTTTT
TRBV7-8,NA,TRBJ1-4,CASSFRGTNEKLFF,TGTGCCAGCAGCTTCAGGGGAACTAATGAAAAACTGTTTTTT